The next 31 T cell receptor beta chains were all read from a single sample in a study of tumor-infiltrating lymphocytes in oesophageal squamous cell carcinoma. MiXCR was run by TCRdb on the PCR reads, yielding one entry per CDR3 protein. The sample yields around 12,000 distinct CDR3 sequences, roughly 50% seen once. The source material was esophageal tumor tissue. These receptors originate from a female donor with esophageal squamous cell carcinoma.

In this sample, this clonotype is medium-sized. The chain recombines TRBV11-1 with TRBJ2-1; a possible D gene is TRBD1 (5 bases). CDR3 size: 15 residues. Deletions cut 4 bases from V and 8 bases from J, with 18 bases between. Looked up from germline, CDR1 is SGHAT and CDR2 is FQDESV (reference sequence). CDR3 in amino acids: CASSSDLGWGDEQFF. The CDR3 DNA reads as TGTGCCAGCAGCTCGGACCTTGGCTGGGGCGATGAGCAGTTCTTC.

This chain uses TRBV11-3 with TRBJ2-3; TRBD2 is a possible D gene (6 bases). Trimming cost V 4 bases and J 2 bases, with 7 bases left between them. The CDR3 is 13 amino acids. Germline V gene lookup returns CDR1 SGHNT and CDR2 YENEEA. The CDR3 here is CASSSGDTDTQYF. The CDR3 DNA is TGTGCCAGCAGCTCGGGGGACACAGATACGCAGTATTTT.

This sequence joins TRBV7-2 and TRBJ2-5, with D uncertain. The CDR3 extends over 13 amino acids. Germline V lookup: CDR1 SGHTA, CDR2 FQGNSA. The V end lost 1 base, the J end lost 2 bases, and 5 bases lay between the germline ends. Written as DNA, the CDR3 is TGTGCCAGCAGCTTAGGACCGCAAGAGACCCAGTACTTC. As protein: CASSLGPQETQYF.

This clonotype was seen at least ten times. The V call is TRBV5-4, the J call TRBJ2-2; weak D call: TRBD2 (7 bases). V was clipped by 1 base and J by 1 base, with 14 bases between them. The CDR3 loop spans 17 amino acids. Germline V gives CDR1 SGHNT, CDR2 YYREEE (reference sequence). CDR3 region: CASSLRLGGRNTGELFF. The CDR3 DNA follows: TGTGCCAGCAGCTTGCGTCTCGGGGGGCGGAACACCGGGGAGCTGTTTTTT.

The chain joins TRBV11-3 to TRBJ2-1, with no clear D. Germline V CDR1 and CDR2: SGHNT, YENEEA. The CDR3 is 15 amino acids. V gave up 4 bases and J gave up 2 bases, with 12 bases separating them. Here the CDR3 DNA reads TGTGCCAGCAGCTCCCCTGTGATGCCCTACAATGAGCAGTTCTTC. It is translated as CASSSPVMPYNEQFF.

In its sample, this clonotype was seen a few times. The CDR3 sequence is CASRFGTLYQPQHF. The DNA for the CDR3 is TGTGCCAGCAGATTCGGGACTTTGTATCAGCCCCAGCATTTT. The chain couples TRBV12-3 or TRBV12-4 to TRBJ1-5; weak D call: TRBD1 (5 bases). The ends were cut back, 6 bases at V and 5 bases at J, with 14 bases in the middle. CDR3 length: 14 residues.

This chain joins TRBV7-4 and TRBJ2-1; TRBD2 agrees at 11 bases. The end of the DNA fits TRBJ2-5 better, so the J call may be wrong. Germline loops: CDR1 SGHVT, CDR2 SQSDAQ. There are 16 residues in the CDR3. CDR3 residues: CASSGSGTSGQETQYF. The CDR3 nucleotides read TGTGCCAGCAGCGGTTCCGGGACTAGCGGTCAAGAGACCCAGTACTTC.

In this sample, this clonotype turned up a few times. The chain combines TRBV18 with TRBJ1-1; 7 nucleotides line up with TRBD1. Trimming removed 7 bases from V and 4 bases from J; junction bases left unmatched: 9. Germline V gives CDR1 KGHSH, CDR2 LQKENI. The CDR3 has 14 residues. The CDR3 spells CASFGQGGGTEAFF. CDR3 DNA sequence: TGTGCCAGCTTTGGGCAGGGGGGAGGCACTGAAGCTTTCTTT.

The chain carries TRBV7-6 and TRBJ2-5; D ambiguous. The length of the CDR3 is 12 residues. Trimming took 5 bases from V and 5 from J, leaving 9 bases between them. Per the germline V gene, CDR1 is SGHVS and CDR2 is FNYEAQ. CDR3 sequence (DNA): TGTGCCAGCAGCGACCCCGGGGAGACCCAGTACTTC. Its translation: CASSDPGETQYF.

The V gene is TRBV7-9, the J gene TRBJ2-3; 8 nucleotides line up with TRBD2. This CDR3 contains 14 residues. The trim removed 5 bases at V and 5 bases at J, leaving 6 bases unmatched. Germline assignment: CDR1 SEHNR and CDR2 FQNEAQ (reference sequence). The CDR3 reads CASSGGLAIDTQYF. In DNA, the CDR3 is TGTGCCAGCAGCGGAGGACTAGCTATAGATACGCAGTATTTT.

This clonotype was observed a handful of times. In DNA form, the CDR3 reads TGTGCCAGCAGCCGTGAGCCGGATACGCAGTATTTT. The encoded protein is CASSREPDTQYF. This chain uses TRBV11-3 with TRBJ2-3; D is uncertain. The germline V and J ends were trimmed by 5 bases and 6 bases, with 9 bases remaining between them. Germline V gene sequence: CDR1 SGHNT, CDR2 YENEEA. The CDR3 length is 12 residues.

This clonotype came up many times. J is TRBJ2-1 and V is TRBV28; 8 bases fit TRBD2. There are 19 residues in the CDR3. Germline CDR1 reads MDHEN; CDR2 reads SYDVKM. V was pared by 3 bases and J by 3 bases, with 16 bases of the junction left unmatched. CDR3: CASSFPRALSSGGYNEQFF. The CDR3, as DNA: TGTGCCAGCAGTTTCCCCCGGGCTCTTTCAAGCGGGGGCTACAATGAGCAGTTCTTC.

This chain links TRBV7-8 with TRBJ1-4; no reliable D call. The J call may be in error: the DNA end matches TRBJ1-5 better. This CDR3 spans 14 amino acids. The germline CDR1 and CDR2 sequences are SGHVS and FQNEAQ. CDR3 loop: CASSLQQSNQPQHF. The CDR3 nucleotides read TGTGCCAGCAGCTTGCAACAGAGCAATCAGCCCCAGCATTTT.

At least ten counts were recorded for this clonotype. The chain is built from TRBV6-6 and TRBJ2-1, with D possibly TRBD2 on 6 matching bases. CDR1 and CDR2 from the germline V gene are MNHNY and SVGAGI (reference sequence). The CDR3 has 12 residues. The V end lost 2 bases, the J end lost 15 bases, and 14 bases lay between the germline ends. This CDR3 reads CASSYGDLGPFF. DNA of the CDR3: TGTGCCAGCAGTTACGGGGACTTAGGGCCGTTCTTC.

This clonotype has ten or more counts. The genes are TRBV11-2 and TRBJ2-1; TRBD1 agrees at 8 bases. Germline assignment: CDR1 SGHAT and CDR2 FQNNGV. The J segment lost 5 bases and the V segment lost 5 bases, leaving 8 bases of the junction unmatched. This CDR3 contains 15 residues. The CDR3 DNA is TGTGCCAGCAGCCGCGGACAGGGTACACACAATGAGCAGTTCTTC. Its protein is CASSRGQGTHNEQFF. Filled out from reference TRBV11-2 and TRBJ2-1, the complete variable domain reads EAGVAQSPRYKIIEKRQSVAFWCNPISGHATLYWYQQILGQGPKLLIQFQNNGVVDDSQLPKDRFSAERLKGVDSTLKIQPAKLEDSAVYLCASSRGQGTHNEQFFGPGTRLTVL.

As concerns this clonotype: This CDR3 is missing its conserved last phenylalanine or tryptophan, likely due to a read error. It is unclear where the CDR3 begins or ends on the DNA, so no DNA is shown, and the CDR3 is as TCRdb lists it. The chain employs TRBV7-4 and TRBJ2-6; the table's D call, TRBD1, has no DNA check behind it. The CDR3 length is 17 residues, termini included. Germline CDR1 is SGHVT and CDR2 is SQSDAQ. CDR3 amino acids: CASSSREWGQETQYFGA.

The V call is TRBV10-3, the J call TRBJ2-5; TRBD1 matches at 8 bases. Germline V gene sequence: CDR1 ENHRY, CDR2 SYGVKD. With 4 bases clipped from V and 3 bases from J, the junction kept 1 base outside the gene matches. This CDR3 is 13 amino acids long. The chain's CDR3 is CAISGTGKETQYF. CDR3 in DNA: TGTGCCATCAGTGGGACAGGGAAAGAGACCCAGTACTTC.

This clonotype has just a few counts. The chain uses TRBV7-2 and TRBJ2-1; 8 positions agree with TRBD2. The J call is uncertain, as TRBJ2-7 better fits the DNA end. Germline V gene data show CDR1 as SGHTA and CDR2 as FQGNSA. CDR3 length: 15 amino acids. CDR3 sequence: CASSQQSGSSYEQYF. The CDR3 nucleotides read TGTGCCAGCAGCCAACAAAGCGGGAGCTCATACGAGCAGTACTTC.

CDR3 bases: TGTGCCACCCGCTTGGGGATCTCCTACAATGAGCAGTTCTTC. Translated: CATRLGISYNEQFF. This chain connects TRBV10-3 to TRBJ2-1; D is unresolved. This CDR3 contains 14 residues. The germline CDR1 and CDR2 sequences are ENHRY and SYGVKD. V was clipped by 10 bases and J by 0 bases, with 13 bases between them.

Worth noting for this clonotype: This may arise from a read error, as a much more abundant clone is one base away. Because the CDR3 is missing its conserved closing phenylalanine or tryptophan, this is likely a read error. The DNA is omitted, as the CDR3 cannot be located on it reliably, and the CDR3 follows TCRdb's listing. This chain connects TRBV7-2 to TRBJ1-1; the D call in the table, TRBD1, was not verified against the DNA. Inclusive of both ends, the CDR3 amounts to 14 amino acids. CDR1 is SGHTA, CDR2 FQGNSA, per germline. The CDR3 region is CASSLRVVSSTSGQ.

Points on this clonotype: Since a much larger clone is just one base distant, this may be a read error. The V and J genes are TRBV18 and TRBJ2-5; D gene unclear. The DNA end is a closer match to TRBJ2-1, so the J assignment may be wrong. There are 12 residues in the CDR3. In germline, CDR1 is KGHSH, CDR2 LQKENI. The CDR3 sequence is CASSDQAHEQFF. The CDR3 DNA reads TGTGCCAGCTCGGACCAGGCCCACGAGCAGTTCTTC.

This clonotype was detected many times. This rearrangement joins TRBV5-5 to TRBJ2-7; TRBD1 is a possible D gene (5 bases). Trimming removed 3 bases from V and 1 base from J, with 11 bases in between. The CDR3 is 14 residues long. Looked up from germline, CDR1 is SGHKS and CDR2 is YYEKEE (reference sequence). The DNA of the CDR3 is TGTGCCAGCAGCTCCGTCAGGACATCCTACGAGCAGTACTTC. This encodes CASSSVRTSYEQYF.

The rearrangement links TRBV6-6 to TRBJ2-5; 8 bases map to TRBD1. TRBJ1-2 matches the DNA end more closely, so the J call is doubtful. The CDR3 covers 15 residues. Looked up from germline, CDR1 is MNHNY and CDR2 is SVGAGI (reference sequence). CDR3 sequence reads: CASSESYTDRGSYTF. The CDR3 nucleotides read TGTGCCAGCAGTGAGAGTTACACTGACAGGGGTAGCTACACCTTC.

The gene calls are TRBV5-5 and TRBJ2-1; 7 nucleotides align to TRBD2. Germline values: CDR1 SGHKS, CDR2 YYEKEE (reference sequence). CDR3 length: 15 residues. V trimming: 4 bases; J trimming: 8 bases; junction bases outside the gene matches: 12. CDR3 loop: CASSPIGRERDEQFF. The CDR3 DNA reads TGTGCCAGCAGCCCCATTGGGCGGGAGAGGGATGAGCAGTTCTTC.

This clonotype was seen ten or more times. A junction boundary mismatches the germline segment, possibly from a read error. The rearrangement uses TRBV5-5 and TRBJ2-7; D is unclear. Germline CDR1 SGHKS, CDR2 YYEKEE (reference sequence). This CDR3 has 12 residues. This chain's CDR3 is CASSLGASPLHF. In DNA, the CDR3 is TGTGCCAGCAGCTTGGGAGCCTCACCCCTCCACTTC.

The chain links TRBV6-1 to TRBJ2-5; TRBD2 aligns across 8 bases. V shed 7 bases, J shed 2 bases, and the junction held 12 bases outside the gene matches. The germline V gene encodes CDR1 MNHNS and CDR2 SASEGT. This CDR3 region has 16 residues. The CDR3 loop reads CASTTPGGRLQETQYF. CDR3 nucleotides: TGTGCCAGCACTACACCGGGGGGGCGACTTCAAGAGACCCAGTACTTC.

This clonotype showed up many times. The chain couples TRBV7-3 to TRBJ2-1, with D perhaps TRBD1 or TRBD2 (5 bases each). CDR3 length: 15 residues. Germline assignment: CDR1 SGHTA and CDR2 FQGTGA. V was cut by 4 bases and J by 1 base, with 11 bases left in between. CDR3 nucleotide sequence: TGTGCCAGCAGCTCAAGTGGGGGTTCCTACAATGAGCAGTTCTTC. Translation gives CASSSSGGSYNEQFF.

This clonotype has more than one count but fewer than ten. This chain's CDR3 is CASSLVAKYNEQFF. In DNA form, the CDR3 reads TGTGCCAGCAGCTTGGTAGCGAAATACAATGAGCAGTTCTTC. This chain joins TRBV7-2 and TRBJ2-1; weak D call: TRBD2 (5 bases). Trimming left V 3 bases short and J 4 bases short, with 10 bases between. The CDR3 consists of 14 residues. CDR1 and CDR2 (germline): SGHTA, FQGNSA.

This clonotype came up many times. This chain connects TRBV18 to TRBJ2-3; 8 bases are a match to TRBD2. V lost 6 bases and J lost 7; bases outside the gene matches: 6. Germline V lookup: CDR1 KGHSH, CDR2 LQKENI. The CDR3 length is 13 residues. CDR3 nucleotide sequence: TGTGCCAGCTCTGAACTAGCGGTACATACGCAGTATTTT. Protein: CASSELAVHTQYF.

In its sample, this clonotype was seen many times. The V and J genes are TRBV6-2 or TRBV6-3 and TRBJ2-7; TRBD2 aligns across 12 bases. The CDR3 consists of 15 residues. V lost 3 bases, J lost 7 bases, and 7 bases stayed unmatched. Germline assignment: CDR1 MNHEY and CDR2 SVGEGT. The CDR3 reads CASSYVTSGRNEQYF. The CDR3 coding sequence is TGTGCCAGCAGTTATGTGACTAGCGGGAGAAATGAGCAGTACTTC.

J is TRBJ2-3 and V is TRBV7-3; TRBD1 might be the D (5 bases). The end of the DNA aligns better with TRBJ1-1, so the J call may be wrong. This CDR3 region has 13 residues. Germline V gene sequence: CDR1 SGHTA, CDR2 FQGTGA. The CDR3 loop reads CASSQGPNTEAFF. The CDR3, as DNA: TGTGCCAGCAGCCAGGGACCGAACACTGAAGCTTTCTTT.